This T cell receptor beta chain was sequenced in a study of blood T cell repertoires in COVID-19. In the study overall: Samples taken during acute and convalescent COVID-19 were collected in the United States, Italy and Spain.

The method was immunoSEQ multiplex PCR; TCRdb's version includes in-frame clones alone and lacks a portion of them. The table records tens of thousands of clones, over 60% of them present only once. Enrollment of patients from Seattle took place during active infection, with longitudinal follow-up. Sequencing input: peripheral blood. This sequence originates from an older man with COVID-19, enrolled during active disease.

CDR3 amino acids: CASSQGGSSGNTIYF. The CDR3 DNA reads as TGTGCCAGCAGCCAAGGGGGCAGCTCTGGAAACACCATATATTTT. The chain is built from TRBV3-1 (or the pseudogene TRBV3-2) and TRBJ1-3, with D tentatively TRBD1 (5 bases). The CDR3 sequence is 15 residues long. The germline gives CDR1 LGHDT, CDR2 YNNKEL (reference sequence). Trimming took 1 base from V and 0 from J, leaving 7 bases between them.